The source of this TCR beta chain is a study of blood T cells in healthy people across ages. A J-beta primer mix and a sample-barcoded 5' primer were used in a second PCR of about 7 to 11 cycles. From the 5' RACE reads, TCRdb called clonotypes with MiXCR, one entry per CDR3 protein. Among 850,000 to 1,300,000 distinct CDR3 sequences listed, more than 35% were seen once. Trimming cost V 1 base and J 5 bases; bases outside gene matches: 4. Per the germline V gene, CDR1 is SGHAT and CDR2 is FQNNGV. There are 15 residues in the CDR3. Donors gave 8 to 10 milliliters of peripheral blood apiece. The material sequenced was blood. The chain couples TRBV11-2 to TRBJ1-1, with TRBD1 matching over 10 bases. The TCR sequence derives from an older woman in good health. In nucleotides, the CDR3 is TGTGCCAGCAGCTTAGTGACAGGGGGCGGAACTGAAGCTTTCTTT. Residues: CASSLVTGGGTEAFF.